These 31 T cell receptor beta chains share one sample of origin, sequenced in a study of control samples from healthy donors and cancer patients. The assay was immunoSEQ multiplex PCR, and TCRdb's table has in-frame clones only and misses some. The table lists around 120,000 clones, approximately 90% of them singletons. The specimen was blood. These receptors were collected from a man aged 35 to 55 in good health.

Only a few counts were recorded for this clone. J is TRBJ1-1 and V is TRBV12-5; D remains unclear. V was trimmed by 2 bases and J by 6 bases, leaving 7 bases between them. CDR1 and CDR2 (germline): LGHNT, FRNRAP. This CDR3 has 12 amino acids. In nucleotides, the CDR3 is TGTGCTAGTGGTTTGAATACAGCTGAAGCTTTCTTT. Encoded protein: CASGLNTAEAFF.

V and J are TRBV6-2 or TRBV6-3 and TRBJ1-1, with 7 bases fitting TRBD1. V dropped 6 bases and J dropped 4; count of bases not matched to a gene: 8. Per the germline V gene, CDR1 is MNHEY and CDR2 is SVGEGT. This CDR3 has 14 amino acids. The CDR3 sequence: CASSPTQGSTEAFF. CDR3 nucleotide sequence: TGTGCCAGCAGCCCTACACAGGGGAGCACTGAAGCTTTCTTT.

This clone has just one count. The chain links TRBV18 to TRBJ2-7; 11 bases line up with TRBD1. With 3 bases clipped from V and 7 bases from J, the junction kept 2 bases outside the gene matches. There are 13 residues in the CDR3. Germline values: CDR1 KGHSH, CDR2 LQKENI. As DNA, the CDR3 is TGTGCCAGCTCACCGGACAGGGGGCGAGAGCAGTACTTC. Translation gives CASSPDRGREQYF. The variable domain in full, completed from reference TRBV18 and TRBJ2-7, reads NAGVMQNPRHLVRRRGQEARLRCSPMKGHSHVYWYRQLPEEGLKFMVYLQKENIIDESGMPKERFSAEFPKEGPSILRIQQVVRGDSAAYFCASSPDRGREQYFGPGTRLTVT.

This clone was seen a single time. This same CDR3 is encoded by further DNA sequences in the sample. The chain has TRBV7-9 and TRBJ1-3; no definite D call. Germline V CDR1 and CDR2: SEHNR, FQNEAQ (reference sequence). V lost 5 bases and J lost 0, with 8 bases in between. The CDR3 totals 14 residues. CDR3 bases: TGTGCCAGCAGCCCACCAGTCTCTGGAAACACCATATATTTT. It codes for CASSPPVSGNTIYF.

CDR3 region: CASSALGGSTDTQYF. The DNA of the CDR3 is TGTGCCAGCAGTGCGTTGGGGGGGAGCACAGATACGCAGTATTTT. The chain couples TRBV27 to TRBJ2-3; 7 bases agree with TRBD2. The V and J ends lost 5 bases and 0 bases, in that order; junction bases with no gene match: 5. CDR3 size: 15 residues. The germline gives CDR1 MNHEY, CDR2 SMNVEV (reference sequence).

The V call is TRBV3-1 (or the pseudogene TRBV3-2), the J call TRBJ1-2; D ambiguous. Per germline, CDR1 LGHDT and CDR2 YNNKEL (reference sequence). Trimming stripped 1 base from V and 6 bases from J, with 12 bases between. This CDR3 is 14 amino acids long. The CDR3 region has the DNA TGTGCCAGCAGCCAAGTATACGGGCTGGATGGCTACACCTTC. It translates to CASSQVYGLDGYTF.

V usage is TRBV6-5 and J usage is TRBJ1-1; no firm D call. The CDR3 runs to 15 residues. The V gene lost 0 bases and the J gene lost 2 bases, with 10 bases spanning the gap. In germline, CDR1 is MNHEY, CDR2 SVGAGI. CDR3 nucleotide sequence: TGTGCCAGCAGTTACTCGAGTTTCGGAAACACTGAAGCTTTCTTT. This codes for CASSYSSFGNTEAFF.

The V and J genes are TRBV5-1 and TRBJ1-2; 11 nucleotides align to TRBD1. V was pared by 4 bases and J by 7 bases, with 9 bases of the junction left unmatched. The CDR3 contains 15 residues. CDR1 SGHRS and CDR2 YFSETQ come from the germline V gene. This chain's CDR3 is CASSRRDRGSSGYTF. CDR3 bases: TGCGCCAGCAGCCGCCGGGACAGGGGGTCCAGTGGCTACACCTTC.

The genes are TRBV12-1 and TRBJ1-5. TRBV12-1 is a recognized pseudogene. CDR3 size: 15 residues. The chain's CDR3 is CASSSRTERNQPQHF. CDR3 coding DNA: TGTGCCAGCAGCTCGAGGACTGAGCGCAATCAGCCCCAGCATTTT.

The gene calls are TRBV5-1 and TRBJ1-2; D perhaps matches TRBD1 (5 bases). Deletions cut 0 bases from V and 8 bases from J, with 23 bases between. The CDR3 runs to 17 residues. Germline V gene sequence: CDR1 SGHRS, CDR2 YFSETQ. The CDR3 DNA is TGCGCCAGCAGCTTGGACGGTGGGGCGAGGGGAATTCGCGGCTACACCTTC. Protein product: CASSLDGGARGIRGYTF.

J is TRBJ1-2 and V is TRBV5-5; no definite D call. The germline gives CDR1 SGHKS, CDR2 YYEKEE (reference sequence). The CDR3 is 14 amino acids. V was pared by 0 bases and J by 3 bases, with 9 bases between. For the CDR3, the DNA is TGTGCCAGCAGCTTGGACGGGTTGCACTATGGCTACACCTTC. This gives the protein CASSLDGLHYGYTF.

The chain combines TRBV5-1 with TRBJ1-1, with TRBD1 matching over 8 bases. The CDR3 consists of 14 residues. The trim removed 3 bases at V and 6 bases at J, leaving 7 bases unmatched. Germline V gene sequence: CDR1 SGHRS, CDR2 YFSETQ. Here the CDR3 reads CASSSGQVAAEAFF. The DNA of the CDR3 is TGCGCCAGCAGCTCGGGACAGGTAGCGGCTGAAGCTTTCTTT.

The genes are TRBV9 and TRBJ1-5, with unresolved D. Germline CDR1 is SGDLS and CDR2 is YYNGEE. Trimming took off 0 bases at V and 4 bases at J, with 5 bases between the two ends. The CDR3 spans 13 residues. As DNA, the CDR3 is TGTGCCAGCAGCGTAGCTCCAAATCAGCCCCAGCATTTT. Its translation: CASSVAPNQPQHF. The variable domain in full, with the rest retrieved from reference TRBV9 and TRBJ1-5, is DSGVTQTPKHLITATGQRVTLRCSPRSGDLSVYWYQQSLDQGLQFLIQYYNGEERAKGNILERFSAQQFPDLHSELNLSSLELGDSALYFCASSVAPNQPQHFGDGTRLSIL.

V gene TRBV5-4 combines with J gene TRBJ1-2; D may be TRBD1 (5 bases). V dropped 2 bases and J dropped 4 bases, with 15 bases sitting between them. Germline V gives CDR1 SGHNT, CDR2 YYREEE (reference sequence). This CDR3 contains 15 residues. The CDR3 DNA sequence: TGTGCCAGCAGCTTTGGGACCTACGGGAGCTATGGCTACACCTTC. It yields the protein CASSFGTYGSYGYTF.

V and J are TRBV6-6 and TRBJ1-1, with 7 bases aligning to TRBD1. Trimming cost V 4 bases and J 8 bases; bases outside gene matches: 4. Germline CDR1 reads MNHNY; CDR2 reads SVGAGI (reference sequence). The CDR3 contains 12 residues. The CDR3 is CASSFRQGEAFF. The CDR3 region has the DNA TGTGCCAGCAGTTTCCGACAGGGAGAAGCTTTCTTT.

CDR3 sequence (DNA): TGTGCCACCAGTCCACAGGGGGCTTCCTACAATGAGCAGTTCTTC. Protein: CATSPQGASYNEQFF. The chain has TRBV24-1 and TRBJ2-1, with 9 bases fitting TRBD1. The CDR3 loop spans 15 amino acids. With 6 bases clipped from V and 1 base from J, the junction kept 3 bases outside the gene matches. Germline V gives CDR1 KGHDR, CDR2 SFDVKD.

The gene calls are TRBV12-5 and TRBJ1-2; D is possibly TRBD1 (5 bases). CDR1 is LGHNT, CDR2 FRNRAP, per germline. Trimming removed 5 bases at V and 4 bases at J, with 20 bases between. CDR3 length: 16 amino acids. This CDR3 reads CASGGGLGRELYGYTF. The CDR3 DNA follows: TGTGCTAGTGGTGGGGGACTAGGCAGGGAGCTCTATGGCTACACCTTC.

V gene TRBV11-3 combines with J gene TRBJ1-6; D is unclear. Trimming stripped 1 base from V and 5 bases from J, with 9 bases between. CDR3 size: 15 residues. Per the germline V gene, CDR1 is SGHNT and CDR2 is YENEEA. The CDR3 sequence: CASSLVSGDNSPLHF. DNA of the CDR3: TGTGCCAGCAGCTTAGTGTCCGGGGATAATTCACCCCTCCACTTT.

V and J are TRBV20-1 and TRBJ2-1; D unclear. The germline V gene has CDR1 DFQATT and CDR2 SNEGSKA (reference sequence). CDR3 length: 11 amino acids. The CDR3 DNA sequence: TGCAGCTCTCCACGAAAGGATGAGCAGTTCTTC. Protein: CSSPRKDEQFF.

The chain has TRBV4-3 and TRBJ2-6; 9 nucleotides align to TRBD1. The germline gives CDR1 LGHNA, CDR2 YSLEER. CDR3 length: 17 residues. The J segment lost 2 bases and the V segment lost 3 bases, leaving 5 bases of the junction unmatched. In DNA form, the CDR3 reads TGCGCCAGCAGCCACGAGGGACAGGGAACTGGGGCCAACGTCCTGACTTTC. Its translation: CASSHEGQGTGANVLTF.

The chain is built from TRBV29-1 and TRBJ2-4, with TRBD1 matching over 8 bases. Germline CDR1 SQVTM, CDR2 ANQGSEA. The CDR3 has 14 residues. The V gene end was trimmed by 4 bases and the J gene end by 3 bases; junction bases not matched to a gene: 5. The CDR3 loop is CSVALGQGKNIQYF. The DNA of the CDR3 is TGCAGCGTTGCTCTAGGACAGGGCAAAAACATTCAGTACTTC.

The chain carries TRBV12-3 or TRBV12-4 and TRBJ2-5; D call uncertain. The CDR3 totals 13 residues. The V end lost 3 bases, the J end lost 3 bases, and 8 bases lay between the germline ends. The CDR3 region is CASSFPRKETQYF. The CDR3 bases are TGTGCCAGCAGTTTTCCGCGAAAAGAGACCCAGTACTTC.

The chain carries TRBV5-1 and TRBJ2-1; D possibly matches TRBD1 or TRBD2 (6 bases each). In germline, CDR1 is SGHRS, CDR2 YFSETQ. This CDR3 spans 16 amino acids. Trimming removed 2 bases at V and 0 bases at J, with 12 bases between. The CDR3 region has the DNA TGCGCCAGCAGCTTCGGAGGGGGGAGCTCCTACAATGAGCAGTTCTTC. It translates to CASSFGGGSSYNEQFF.

V and J are TRBV6-1 and TRBJ1-2; TRBD1 matches at 8 bases. Germline V CDR1 and CDR2: MNHNS, SASEGT. The CDR3 extends over 15 amino acids. With 1 base clipped from V and 3 bases from J, the junction kept 4 bases outside the gene matches. The CDR3 here is CASSEVGQAHYGYTF. DNA of the CDR3: TGTGCCAGCAGTGAAGTGGGACAGGCCCACTATGGCTACACCTTC.

CDR3 in DNA: TGTGCCAGCAGTGAAGTTGGCAGGGGAGTGGGTAATGAAAAACTGTTTTTT. It translates to CASSEVGRGVGNEKLFF. The gene calls are TRBV6-1 and TRBJ1-4; perhaps TRBD1 as D (6 bases). The CDR3 contains 17 residues. Deletions cut 1 base from V and 4 bases from J, with 16 bases between. Germline V lookup: CDR1 MNHNS, CDR2 SASEGT.

This chain uses TRBV12-3 or TRBV12-4 with TRBJ2-7; 8 positions match TRBD1. This CDR3 has 13 amino acids. Trimming removed 4 bases from V and 2 bases from J; junction bases left unmatched: 1. The chain's CDR3 is CASSSRGPYEQYF. As DNA, the CDR3 is TGTGCCAGCAGTTCCAGGGGGCCCTACGAGCAGTACTTC.

In nucleotides, the CDR3 is TGTGCCAGCAGCTTAACTGGGTCCCCTAAAGCTAACTATGGCTACACCTTC. Protein product: CASSLTGSPKANYGYTF. The chain is built from TRBV7-3 and TRBJ1-2; D unclear. Germline CDR1 and CDR2: SGHTA and FQGTGA. The V and J ends lost 0 bases and 0 bases respectively, with 14 bases between them. The CDR3 has 17 amino acids.

V gene TRBV19 combines with J gene TRBJ2-7; TRBD2 is a possible D gene (5 bases). The V gene lost 6 bases and the J gene lost 3 bases, with 12 bases spanning the gap. The length of the CDR3 is 13 residues. CDR1 LNHDA and CDR2 SQIVND come from the germline V gene (reference sequence). CDR3 residues: CASSTREDYEQYF. The CDR3 DNA follows: TGTGCCAGTAGCACACGGGAAGACTACGAGCAGTACTTC.

About this clone: The sample carries other DNA sequences with the same CDR3. The genes are TRBV14 and TRBJ2-7; D possibly matches TRBD1 or TRBD2 (6 bases each). This CDR3 region has 15 residues. Per the germline V gene, CDR1 is SGHDN and CDR2 is FVKESK. V dropped 1 base and J dropped 6 bases, with 16 bases sitting between them. CDR3 in DNA: TGTGCCAGCAGCCAAGTAGGAGGGGGTCGGGGCGAGCAGTACTTC. This translates into CASSQVGGGRGEQYF.

The V and J genes are TRBV7-9 and TRBJ1-3; D gene ambiguous. CDR3 length: 12 residues. V shed 6 bases and J shed 4 bases, with 7 bases lying between them. Germline CDR1 SEHNR, CDR2 FQNEAQ (reference sequence). CDR3 in amino acids: CASSPNGNTIYF. In DNA, the CDR3 is TGTGCCAGCAGTCCAAACGGAAACACCATATATTTT.

The CDR3: CASRPGRSYEQYF. CDR3 DNA sequence: TGTGCCAGCAGGCCTGGCCGATCCTACGAGCAGTACTTC. This sequence joins TRBV3-1 (or the pseudogene TRBV3-2) and TRBJ2-7; no definite D call. Germline CDR1 reads LGHDT; CDR2 reads YNNKEL (reference sequence). The length of the CDR3 is 13 residues. Trimming removed 6 bases at V and 1 base at J, with 10 bases between.